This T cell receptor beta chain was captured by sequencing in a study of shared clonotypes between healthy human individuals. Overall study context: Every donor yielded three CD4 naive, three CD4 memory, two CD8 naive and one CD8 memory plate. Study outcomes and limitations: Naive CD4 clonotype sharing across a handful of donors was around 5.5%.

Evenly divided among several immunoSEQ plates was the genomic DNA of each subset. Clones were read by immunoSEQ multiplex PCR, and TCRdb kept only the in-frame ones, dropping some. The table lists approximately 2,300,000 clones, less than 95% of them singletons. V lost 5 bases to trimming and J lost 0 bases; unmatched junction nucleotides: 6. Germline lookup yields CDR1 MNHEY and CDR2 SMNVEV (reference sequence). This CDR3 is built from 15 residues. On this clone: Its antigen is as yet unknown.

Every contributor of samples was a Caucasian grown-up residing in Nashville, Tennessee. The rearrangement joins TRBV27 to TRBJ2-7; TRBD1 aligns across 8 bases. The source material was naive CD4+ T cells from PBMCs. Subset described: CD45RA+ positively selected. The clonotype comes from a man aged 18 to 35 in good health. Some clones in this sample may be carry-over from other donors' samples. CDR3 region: CASSPLTGASYEQYF. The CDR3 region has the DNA TGTGCCAGCAGTCCATTGACAGGGGCCTCCTACGAGCAGTACTTC.